These 29 T cell receptor beta chains were sequenced from one sample in a study of radiotherapy plus CTLA-4 blockade in lung cancer. The method was immunoSEQ multiplex PCR; TCRdb's version includes in-frame clones alone and lacks a portion of them. The sample has approximately 48,000 clones; roughly four fifths are singletons. The sequencing here drew on peripheral blood, taken from a patient treated with radiotherapy plus ipilimumab. Receptor source: a human donor with non-small cell lung cancer whose response to radiotherapy plus ipilimumab could not be evaluated.

In this sample, this clone turned up a few times. The V and J genes are TRBV5-1 and TRBJ1-1; the match to TRBD1 covers 7 bases. Germline loops: CDR1 SGHRS, CDR2 YFSETQ. This CDR3 is 13 amino acids long. The V gene end was trimmed by 2 bases and the J gene end by 13 bases; junction bases not matched to a gene: 11. For the CDR3, the DNA is TGCGCCAGCAGCTTAGACAGGGAGAGGGGTGTTTTCTTT. Encoded protein: CASSLDRERGVFF. The complete variable domain, with remaining parts taken from reference TRBV5-1 and TRBJ1-1, reads KAGVTQTPRYLIKTRGQQVTLSCSPISGHRSVSWYQQTPGQGLQFLFEYFSETQRNKGNFPGRFSGRQFSNSRSEMNVSTLELGDSALYLCASSLDRERGVFFGQGTRLTVV.

The V and J genes are TRBV5-1 and TRBJ2-7; possible D gene TRBD2, 6 bases. The ends were cut back, 5 bases at V and 3 bases at J, with 18 bases in the middle. The CDR3 runs 15 residues. Per the germline V gene, CDR1 is SGHRS and CDR2 is YFSETQ. The CDR3 reads CASSRQNGGYYEQYF. CDR3 nucleotide sequence: TGCGCCAGCAGTCGCCAAAACGGGGGTTACTACGAGCAGTACTTC.

This chain connects TRBV30 to TRBJ1-6; the D gene is possibly TRBD1 (6 bases). This CDR3 comprises 13 residues. Germline V gene data show CDR1 as GTSNPN and CDR2 as SVGIG (reference sequence). CDR3 protein: CAGRGEYNSPLHF. The CDR3 DNA reads TGTGCTGGCAGGGGTGAATATAATTCACCCCTCCACTTT.

The CDR3 coding sequence is TGCGCCAGCACCCCGCAGGGACTAGTGAACACCGGGGAGCTGTTTTTT. Protein sequence: CASTPQGLVNTGELFF. The gene calls are TRBV5-1 and TRBJ2-2; 8 bases match TRBD2. The junction had 8 bases not matched to a gene; V was cut back by 6 bases and J by 1 base. This CDR3 is built from 16 residues. Germline V gives CDR1 SGHRS, CDR2 YFSETQ.

This clone was observed a handful of times. The genes are TRBV4-3 and TRBJ2-2; 8 bases are shared with TRBD2. Per germline, CDR1 LGHNA and CDR2 YSLEER. This CDR3 has 15 amino acids. V was pared by 1 base and J by 6 bases, with 4 bases of the junction left unmatched. CDR3 amino acids: CASSQGSSGPGELFF. The CDR3 DNA reads TGCGCCAGCAGCCAAGGGTCTAGCGGGCCCGGGGAGCTGTTTTTT.

V is TRBV28 and J is TRBJ2-5; 12 nucleotides align to TRBD2. Germline-derived CDR1 and CDR2 are MDHEN and SYDVKM. The CDR3 is 16 residues long. Germline trimming cut 6 bases from V and 5 bases from J; bases unmatched to any gene: 10. CDR3 DNA sequence: TGTGCCAGCAGCCAGACTAGCGGGAGAATGGGGGAGACCCAGTACTTC. Protein: CASSQTSGRMGETQYF.

Only a few counts were recorded for this clone. The chain uses TRBV9 and TRBJ2-7; 9 positions agree with TRBD1. With V trimmed by 4 bases and J by 5 bases, 13 bases remained unmatched. Germline values: CDR1 SGDLS, CDR2 YYNGEE. The CDR3 is 16 residues long. The CDR3 here is CASSPLVGQGIHEQYF. CDR3 bases: TGTGCCAGCAGCCCCCTCGTGGGACAGGGTATCCACGAGCAGTACTTC.

CDR3 in amino acids: CASSLLGQNTGELFF. CDR3 DNA sequence: TGTGCCAGCAGCTTATTGGGACAGAACACCGGGGAGCTGTTTTTT. This rearrangement joins TRBV7-9 to TRBJ2-2, with a weak D call TRBD1 (6 bases). V was shortened by 2 bases and J by 1 base, with 8 bases between the two germline ends. The CDR3 spans 15 residues. The germline V gene has CDR1 SEHNR and CDR2 FQNEAQ (reference sequence).

The chain uses TRBV2 and TRBJ1-2; D gene unclear. The CDR3 is made up of 12 amino acids. Trimming took 7 bases from V and 4 from J, leaving 10 bases between them. Germline assignment: CDR1 SNHLY and CDR2 FYNNEI. CDR3 bases: TGTGCCAGCACCGAGGGAGGCTATGGCTACACCTTC. Translation gives CASTEGGYGYTF.

The rearrangement uses TRBV30 and TRBJ1-4; 7 nucleotides align to TRBD1. This CDR3 comprises 16 residues. CDR1 and CDR2 (germline): GTSNPN, SVGIG (reference sequence). V was pared by 0 bases and J by 0 bases, with 4 bases of the junction left unmatched. CDR3 loop: CAWSVRQGATNEKLFF. In DNA form, the CDR3 reads TGTGCCTGGAGTGTACGGCAGGGGGCAACTAATGAAAAACTGTTTTTT.

The rearrangement links TRBV6-4 to TRBJ1-2; no definite D call. The CDR3 length is 13 residues. Germline loops: CDR1 MRHNA, CDR2 SNTAGT. V gave up 0 bases and J gave up 8 bases, with 10 bases separating them. The CDR3 DNA sequence: TGTGCCAGCAGTGACTCGAACGGTTTCGGCTACACCTTC. Amino acids: CASSDSNGFGYTF.

The rearrangement links TRBV7-2 to TRBJ2-7, with D perhaps TRBD1 (5 bases). V was cut by 1 base and J by 2 bases, with 6 bases left in between. CDR1 and CDR2 from the germline V gene are SGHTA and FQGNSA. The CDR3 runs 13 residues. The CDR3 reads CASSLVQAYEQYF. CDR3 nucleotide sequence: TGTGCCAGCAGCTTAGTACAGGCCTACGAGCAGTACTTC.

The V and J genes are TRBV7-2 and TRBJ2-1; 10 nucleotides agree with TRBD2. With 1 base clipped from V and 4 bases from J, the junction kept 4 bases outside the gene matches. CDR1 and CDR2 from the germline V gene are SGHTA and FQGNSA. The CDR3 totals 16 residues. As DNA, the CDR3 is TGTGCCAGCAGCTTAGTGACTAGCGGGCCTTACAATGAGCAGTTCTTC. Translating gives CASSLVTSGPYNEQFF.

This chain links TRBV28 with TRBJ2-1; TRBD2 matches 7 bases. This CDR3 is built from 16 residues. Germline V gives CDR1 MDHEN, CDR2 SYDVKM. Trimming took 6 bases from V and 4 from J; bases not matched to a gene: 12. CDR3 nucleotides: TGTGCCAGCAGCCCTCTGGGGGGGAGGGAATACAATGAGCAGTTCTTC. It specifies CASSPLGGREYNEQFF.

The genes are TRBV5-4 and TRBJ2-1; tentative D call: TRBD2 (6 bases). The CDR3 contains 15 residues. Trimming took off 5 bases at V and 3 bases at J, with 15 bases between the two ends. The V gene's germline CDR1 is SGHNT and CDR2 YYREEE (reference sequence). The DNA of the CDR3 is TGTGCCAGCAGATCCGGGAGCCAAAACTACAATGAGCAGTTCTTC. It encodes CASRSGSQNYNEQFF.

The chain combines TRBV15 with TRBJ1-1; D is possibly TRBD1 (5 bases). V lost 0 bases and J lost 0, with 11 bases in between. This CDR3 is 16 amino acids long. Germline V CDR1 and CDR2: LNHNV, YYDKDF (reference sequence). The CDR3 DNA follows: TGTGCCACCAGCAGAGATCGGGGGGACCTGAACACTGAAGCTTTCTTT. Encoded protein: CATSRDRGDLNTEAFF. Drawing the rest from reference TRBV15 and TRBJ1-1, the complete variable domain is DAMVIQNPRYQVTQFGKPVTLSCSQTLNHNVMYWYQQKSSQAPKLLFHYYDKDFNNEADTPDNFQSRRPNTSFCFLDIRSPGLGDTAMYLCATSRDRGDLNTEAFFGQGTRLTVV.

This clone was seen once. The chain recombines TRBV28 with TRBJ1-3; 10 bases align to TRBD1. The CDR3 is 15 residues long. V lost 8 bases and J lost 1; bases outside the gene matches: 5. Germline V gene data show CDR1 as MDHEN and CDR2 as SYDVKM. The CDR3 DNA sequence: TGTGCCAGCCTTACGGGACAGGGGTCTGGAAACACCATATATTTT. Its protein product is CASLTGQGSGNTIYF. The whole variable domain, filled in from reference TRBV28 and TRBJ1-3, reads DVKVTQSSRYLVKRTGEKVFLECVQDMDHENMFWYRQDPGLGLRLIYFSYDVKMKEKGDIPEGYSVSREKKERFSLILESASTNQTSMYLCASLTGQGSGNTIYFGEGSWLTVV.

V usage is TRBV2 and J usage is TRBJ1-6; D remains ambiguous. The V end was cut by 6 bases, the J end by 14 bases, with 17 bases between. This CDR3 spans 13 amino acids. Germline V CDR1 and CDR2: SNHLY, FYNNEI. Here the CDR3 reads CASREPPSVTLHF. In nucleotides, the CDR3 is TGTGCCAGCAGGGAGCCCCCGTCAGTAACCCTCCACTTT.

The V call is TRBV7-2, the J call TRBJ1-5, with D possibly matching TRBD1 (5 bases). The CDR3 runs 14 residues. Deletions cut 5 bases from V and 8 bases from J, with 16 bases between. Germline loops: CDR1 SGHTA, CDR2 FQGNSA. This chain's CDR3 is CASSISPGGEPQHF. The CDR3 nucleotides read TGTGCCAGCAGCATATCCCCGGGAGGGGAGCCCCAGCATTTT.

This chain joins TRBV20-1 and TRBJ2-7; D is perhaps TRBD2 (5 bases). V was cut by 8 bases and J by 2 bases, with 10 bases left in between. This CDR3 region has 11 residues. Germline-derived CDR1 and CDR2 are DFQATT and SNEGSKA (reference sequence). The CDR3 DNA sequence: TGCAGTCTTGACGGGGCCTACGAGCAGTACTTC. This sequence encodes CSLDGAYEQYF.

The CDR3, as DNA: TGTGCCAGCAGCTTCGGGACACGGACAGACCTAAACTATGGCTACACCTTC. Residues: CASSFGTRTDLNYGYTF. This sequence joins TRBV5-8 and TRBJ1-2; D perhaps matches TRBD1 (6 bases). Germline CDR1 is SGHTS and CDR2 is YDEGEE. The CDR3 spans 17 residues. Trimming shortened V by 2 bases and J by 2 bases, and 19 bases separated the two germline ends.

The V gene is TRBV10-3, the J gene TRBJ2-3; 9 nucleotides line up with TRBD1. This CDR3 has 17 residues. Germline CDR1 reads ENHRY; CDR2 reads SYGVKD. Trimming at V came to 6 bases and at J to 5 bases, leaving 15 bases not matched to a gene. The CDR3 sequence: CAIREDPGQGNRDTQYF. DNA for the CDR3: TGTGCCATCAGGGAGGATCCGGGACAGGGAAATCGAGATACGCAGTATTTT.

The chain recombines TRBV7-9 with TRBJ1-4; D gene unclear. Germline CDR1 is SEHNR and CDR2 is FQNEAQ (reference sequence). The CDR3 consists of 14 residues. V shed 2 bases and J shed 8 bases, with 12 bases lying between them. CDR3 amino acids: CASSLLSDWEKLFF. The CDR3 DNA reads TGTGCCAGCAGCTTATTATCGGACTGGGAAAAACTGTTTTTT.

The V gene is TRBV29-1, the J gene TRBJ1-4; no reliable D call. CDR1 and CDR2 from the germline V gene are SQVTM and ANQGSEA. CDR3 length: 12 amino acids. V was shortened by 6 bases and J by 7 bases, with 12 bases between the two germline ends. This CDR3 is CSVAPGGEKLFF. CDR3 DNA sequence: TGCAGCGTCGCTCCGGGAGGTGAAAAACTGTTTTTT.

The V and J genes are TRBV2 and TRBJ2-7; 7 nucleotides match TRBD2. The CDR3 loop spans 14 amino acids. V shed 4 bases and J 2 bases; nucleotides not matched to a gene: 5. Germline V gives CDR1 SNHLY, CDR2 FYNNEI. CDR3 loop: CASSGASGAYEQYF. The CDR3 DNA follows: TGTGCCAGCAGTGGGGCTAGCGGCGCCTACGAGCAGTACTTC.

The V and J genes are TRBV4-3 and TRBJ1-3; TRBD1 might be the D (5 bases). The V and J ends lost 1 base and 4 bases respectively, with 17 bases between them. This CDR3 spans 17 amino acids. From germline, CDR1 is LGHNA and CDR2 YSLEER. The CDR3 region is CASSQVLRGSSGNTIYF. CDR3 coding DNA: TGCGCCAGCAGCCAAGTCCTAAGGGGCAGTTCAGGAAACACCATATATTTT.

The chain carries TRBV13 and TRBJ2-1, with 10 bases that match TRBD2. Germline V gene lookup returns CDR1 PRHDT and CDR2 FYEKMQ (reference sequence). This CDR3 region has 16 residues. Trimming took 8 bases from V and 1 from J; bases not matched to a gene: 8. In nucleotides, the CDR3 is TGTGCCAGCTGTCTAGCGGGAGCGGTATCCTACAATGAGCAGTTCTTC. The encoded protein is CASCLAGAVSYNEQFF.

This clone was seen a single time. This chain links TRBV18 with TRBJ2-3; D possibly corresponds to TRBD2 (5 bases). V was trimmed by 1 base and J by 3 bases, leaving 8 bases between them. Looked up from germline, CDR1 is KGHSH and CDR2 is LQKENI. The CDR3 is 14 amino acids. Here the CDR3 reads CASSPRAATDTQYF. As DNA, the CDR3 is TGTGCCAGCTCACCACGAGCGGCTACAGATACGCAGTATTTT.

The genes are TRBV27 and TRBJ2-6; 7 nucleotides line up with TRBD1. V gave up 5 bases and J gave up 2 bases; unmatched junction bases: 3. Germline CDR1 and CDR2: MNHEY and SMNVEV (reference sequence). The CDR3 contains 15 residues. The CDR3 region is CASSGDRAGANVLTF. The CDR3 DNA sequence: TGTGCCAGCAGTGGAGACAGGGCTGGGGCCAACGTCCTGACTTTC.